This T cell receptor beta chain derives from a study of T cells in localized non-small cell lung cancer. Measured with immunoSEQ multiplex PCR; TCRdb has only the in-frame clones, and not every one. The sample holds 60,000 to 75,000 clones, roughly 76% seen once. General study points: Adjacent lung exhibited a median of about 56 among the 100 most abundant tumor clones. Overall survival was longer when the density of T cells in the blood was higher. Since sequencing was restricted to only one region of the tumor, intratumor heterogeneity remains a possibility. Uninvolved adjacent lung showed higher T cell clonality than tumor.

The CDR3 is made up of 14 amino acids. The germline V gene has CDR1 SGHRS and CDR2 YFSETQ. V was shortened by 0 bases and J by 0 bases, with 7 bases between the two germline ends. With respect to this clone: The antigen remains unidentified.

The chain has TRBV5-1 and TRBJ2-7; D not resolved. The TCR comes from a man between 40 and 70 years old with stage II lung adenocarcinoma. The source material was PBMCs, sampled before any cancer treatment. The CDR3, as DNA: TGCGCCAGCAGCTTGGACCAGACCTCCTACGAGCAGTACTTC. Its protein product is CASSLDQTSYEQYF.